Following are 18 T cell receptor beta chains from one sample sequenced in a study of shared clonotypes between healthy human individuals. Generated by immunoSEQ multiplex PCR, the TCRdb table keeps only in-frame clones and is missing some. Seen here are millions of clones, around nine tenths observed once, and the top ten hold 0.11% to 0.15%. What was sequenced was naive CD4+ T cells sorted from blood. Subset in this sample: CD45RA+ positively selected. Receptors originate from a man between 18 and 35 years old in good health.

The chain combines TRBV28 with TRBJ2-5; no clear D gene. The CDR3 consists of 14 residues. Germline values: CDR1 MDHEN, CDR2 SYDVKM. V was pared by 5 bases and J by 0 bases, with 10 bases between. The DNA of the CDR3 is TGTGCCAGCAGTCGCACACAGAACCAAGAGACCCAGTACTTC. Residues: CASSRTQNQETQYF.

The rearrangement joins TRBV18 to TRBJ1-4; 7 positions match TRBD1. The CDR3 covers 15 residues. Trimming cost V 3 bases and J 5 bases; bases outside gene matches: 6. Germline V gene sequence: CDR1 KGHSH, CDR2 LQKENI. The CDR3 nucleotides read TGTGCCAGCTCACCCACGGGACAGCTAAATGAAAAACTGTTTTTT. This encodes CASSPTGQLNEKLFF.

The V and J genes are TRBV5-4 and TRBJ2-3; 12 bases are a match to TRBD2. The CDR3 totals 16 residues. Germline loops: CDR1 SGHNT, CDR2 YYREEE (reference sequence). The V gene end was trimmed by 4 bases and the J gene end by 1 base; junction bases not matched to a gene: 4. The CDR3 sequence is CASSGGTSGRTDTQYF. CDR3 DNA sequence: TGTGCCAGCAGCGGGGGGACTAGCGGGCGCACAGATACGCAGTATTTT.

The chain joins TRBV6-5 to TRBJ2-7; 9 nucleotides agree with TRBD1. The CDR3 is 16 amino acids. Looked up from germline, CDR1 is MNHEY and CDR2 is SVGAGI. After removal of 4 bases from V and 2 bases from J, the junction contained 9 bases not matched to a gene. CDR3 sequence: CASSLRQGERTYEQYF. The CDR3 DNA sequence: TGTGCCAGCAGTTTAAGACAGGGGGAGAGAACCTACGAGCAGTACTTC.

The CDR3 protein is CASSEMDNKYEQYF. The DNA of the CDR3 is TGTGCCAGCAGTGAAATGGACAATAAATACGAGCAGTACTTC. V is TRBV2 and J is TRBJ2-7; possibly TRBD1 for D (5 bases). V lost 2 bases to trimming and J lost 4 bases, with 12 bases between them. The CDR3 has 14 amino acids. Germline lookup yields CDR1 SNHLY and CDR2 FYNNEI.

The rearrangement links TRBV28 to TRBJ1-3, with D uncertain. CDR1 and CDR2 (germline): MDHEN, SYDVKM. CDR3 length: 15 residues. V lost 6 bases to trimming and J lost 0 bases, with 12 bases between them. CDR3 region: CASSRIWDSGNTIYF. CDR3 nucleotide sequence: TGTGCCAGCAGCCGTATCTGGGACTCTGGAAACACCATATATTTT.

The DNA of the CDR3 is TGTGCCAGCAGCCGAAGCGGGGGGAAACCGATTAGCACAGATACGCAGTATTTT. Translating it yields CASSRSGGKPISTDTQYF. This chain links TRBV11-2 with TRBJ2-3, with 9 positions matching TRBD2. Per the germline V gene, CDR1 is SGHAT and CDR2 is FQNNGV. The junction had 12 bases not matched to a gene; V was cut back by 5 bases and J by 0 bases. The CDR3 spans 18 residues.

The genes are TRBV19 and TRBJ1-2; 8 nucleotides agree with TRBD1. The J segment lost 8 bases and the V segment lost 5 bases, leaving 7 bases of the junction unmatched. The CDR3 contains 13 residues. Germline V gives CDR1 LNHDA, CDR2 SQIVND (reference sequence). DNA of the CDR3: TGTGCCAGTAGTCCTGACAGGGGCTTCGGCTACACCTTC. Protein: CASSPDRGFGYTF. The variable domain in full, completed from reference TRBV19 and TRBJ1-2, reads DGGITQSPKYLFRKEGQNVTLSCEQNLNHDAMYWYRQDPGQGLRLIYYSQIVNDFQKGDIAEGYSVSREKKESFPLTVTSAQKNPTAFYLCASSPDRGFGYTFGSGTRLTVV.

V is TRBV11-2 and J is TRBJ2-7, with D unclear. Trimming removed 0 bases from V and 2 bases from J, with 8 bases in between. Germline lookup yields CDR1 SGHAT and CDR2 FQNNGV. This CDR3 has 14 amino acids. The CDR3 DNA reads TGTGCCAGCAGCTTAGAGGGCTTCGCCTACGAGCAGTACTTC. Amino acids: CASSLEGFAYEQYF.

The gene calls are TRBV13 and TRBJ2-6, with TRBD2 matching 7 bases. Germline CDR1 PRHDT, CDR2 FYEKMQ (reference sequence). The length of the CDR3 is 15 residues. J gave up 2 bases and V 3 bases, and 1 base lay outside the gene matches. The CDR3 nucleotides read TGTGCCAGCAGCTTGGGGGGGGCTGGGGCCAACGTCCTGACTTTC. Amino acid sequence: CASSLGGAGANVLTF.

This clone was seen once. Other DNA sequences in the sample encode the same CDR3. The V call is TRBV6-4, the J call TRBJ1-1; D gene unclear. V gave up 5 bases and J gave up 1 base, with 8 bases separating them. The CDR3 has 13 amino acids. The germline gives CDR1 MRHNA, CDR2 SNTAGT. This CDR3 is CASSSRGNTEAFF. CDR3 in DNA: TGTGCCAGCAGTAGCCGGGGGAACACTGAAGCTTTCTTT.

There are a few counts of this clone. V usage is TRBV9 and J usage is TRBJ1-2; D gene unclear. CDR3 length equals 13 residues. Germline-derived CDR1 and CDR2 are SGDLS and YYNGEE. V was trimmed by 5 bases and J by 6 bases, leaving 14 bases between them. This CDR3 reads CASSRSLTDGYTF. The CDR3 bases are TGTGCCAGCAGTCGATCTTTGACCGATGGCTACACCTTC.

The chain has TRBV29-1 and TRBJ2-7; the D gene could be TRBD1 or TRBD2 (5 bases each). This CDR3 spans 13 amino acids. Germline V lookup: CDR1 SQVTM, CDR2 ANQGSEA. The CDR3 protein is CSGGGAGNYEQYF. The CDR3 coding sequence is TGCAGTGGGGGTGGGGCAGGAAACTACGAGCAGTACTTC.

The genes are TRBV5-4 and TRBJ1-1, with TRBD1 matching 9 bases. This CDR3 comprises 15 residues. The V segment lost 0 bases and the J segment 4 bases; nucleotides outside the gene matches: 4. Germline V lookup: CDR1 SGHNT, CDR2 YYREEE (reference sequence). The CDR3 region is CASSLDRGPSTEAFF. CDR3 sequence (DNA): TGTGCCAGCAGCTTGGACAGGGGGCCCAGCACTGAAGCTTTCTTT.

J is TRBJ2-7 and V is TRBV18; TRBD2 agrees at 10 bases. The CDR3 length is 14 residues. In germline, CDR1 is KGHSH, CDR2 LQKENI. V shed 4 bases and J 5 bases; nucleotides not matched to a gene: 5. CDR3 loop: CASSLGLASDEQYF. The CDR3, as DNA: TGTGCCAGCTCACTGGGACTAGCGTCAGACGAGCAGTACTTC.

This chain connects TRBV6-1 to TRBJ1-5; D gene uncertain. The CDR3 extends over 14 amino acids. Germline loops: CDR1 MNHNS, CDR2 SASEGT. V was cut by 5 bases and J by 4 bases, with 12 bases left in between. CDR3 sequence (DNA): TGTGCCAGCAGTCCGGACGGAGGGAATCAGCCCCAGCATTTT. Amino acids: CASSPDGGNQPQHF.

The V call is TRBV4-1, the J call TRBJ2-5; tentatively, D is TRBD1 or TRBD2 (5 bases each). The germline V gene has CDR1 MGHRA and CDR2 YSYEKL. This CDR3 spans 15 amino acids. V lost 4 bases to trimming and J lost 2 bases, with 14 bases between them. The DNA for the CDR3 is TGCGCCAGCAGCCTACCCGGGGCCTTACAAGAGACCCAGTACTTC. Amino acid sequence: CASSLPGALQETQYF.

In the case of this clone: The junction departs from the called germline gene at one end, perhaps through a read error. The chain uses TRBV7-2 and TRBJ2-7, with D maybe TRBD2 (5 bases). The germline gives CDR1 SGHTA, CDR2 FQGNSA. The CDR3 is 12 amino acids. This chain's CDR3 is CASGGPGQIFGF. CDR3 DNA: TGTGCCAGCGGAGGTCCCGGGCAGATATTCGGCTTC.